This TCR beta chain was recorded in a study of human T cells and chemical hapten exposure. Study overall: Alopecia universalis, totalis or areata was present in patients who were mostly female.

Time point defined: patch test 2, 6 weeks after DPC sensitization. This sample's treatment: therapeutic diphenylcyclopropenone sensitization with weekly scalp DPC. Alopecia patients, 18 to 70 years old and DPC-suitable, served as donors. TCRdb re-called the RACE reads through MiXCR, storing one row per CDR3 protein. Among tens of thousands of distinct CDR3 sequences listed, roughly 10% were seen once. This clonotype has a handful of counts. Trimming took off 5 bases at V and 0 bases at J, with 19 bases between the two ends. Germline CDR1 and CDR2: SEHNR and FQNEAQ (reference sequence). The CDR3 is 17 amino acids.

This rearrangement joins TRBV7-9 to TRBJ1-1; D may be TRBD1 (6 bases). The source is a man aged 25-45 years with alopecia areata. Some clones in this sample may be carry-over from other donors' samples. Sequenced material: whole blood, taken in connection with sensitization to the hapten diphenylcyclopropenone (DPC). The CDR3 is CASSPRGGGLLNTEAFF. CDR3 bases: TGTGCCAGCAGCCCCCGGGGCGGGGGGCTCCTGAACACTGAAGCTTTCTTT.